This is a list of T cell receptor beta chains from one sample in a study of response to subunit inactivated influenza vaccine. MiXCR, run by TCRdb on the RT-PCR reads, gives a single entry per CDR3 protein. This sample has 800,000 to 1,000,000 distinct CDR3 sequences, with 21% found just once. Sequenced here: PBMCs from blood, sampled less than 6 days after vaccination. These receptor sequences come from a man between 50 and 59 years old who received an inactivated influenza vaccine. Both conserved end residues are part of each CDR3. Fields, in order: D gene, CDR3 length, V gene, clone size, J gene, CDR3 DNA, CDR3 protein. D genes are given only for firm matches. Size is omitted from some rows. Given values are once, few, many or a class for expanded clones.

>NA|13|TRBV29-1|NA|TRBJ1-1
TGCAGCGTTGAAGGGACCGGGAGAGCTGAAGCTTTCTTT
CSVEGTGRAEAFF
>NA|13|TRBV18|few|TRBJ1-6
TGTGCCAGCTCACCGTTACAAGATTCACCCCTCCACTTT
CASSPLQDSPLHF
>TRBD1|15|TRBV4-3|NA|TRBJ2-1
TGCGCCAGCAGCCTCCGGGACAGGGGGGTTAATGAGCAGTTCTTC
CASSLRDRGVNEQFF
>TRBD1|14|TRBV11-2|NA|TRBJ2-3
TGTGCCAGCAGCTCAAATACAGGGGCAGATACGCAGTATTTT
CASSSNTGADTQYF
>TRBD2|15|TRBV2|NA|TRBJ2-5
TGTGCCAGCTCAAGGACTAGCGAGGCGGTGGAGACCCAGTACTTC
CASSRTSEAVETQYF
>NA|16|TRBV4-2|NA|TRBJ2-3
TGTGCCAACAGCCAAGATCGGGGTAGTAACACAGATACGCAGTATTTT
CANSQDRGSNTDTQYF
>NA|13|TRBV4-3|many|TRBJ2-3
TGCGCCAGCAGCCAAGATTCAGGGGATACGCAGTATTTT
CASSQDSGDTQYF
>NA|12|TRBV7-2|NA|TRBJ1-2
TGTGCCAGCAGCTTAAACTGGGAGGGCTACACCTTC
CASSLNWEGYTF
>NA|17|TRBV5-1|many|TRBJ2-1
TGCGCCAGCAGCCGTCATTGGGACCGAGGCCTAGACAATGAGCAGTTCTTC
CASSRHWDRGLDNEQFF
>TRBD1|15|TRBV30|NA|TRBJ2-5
TGTGCCTGGAGTGCAGGGACAGGGTCGCGTGAGACCCAGTACTTC
CAWSAGTGSRETQYF
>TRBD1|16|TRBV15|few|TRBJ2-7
TGTGCCACCAGCAGAGATCGAGGGACAGGGGCTTACGAGCAGTACTTC
CATSRDRGTGAYEQYF
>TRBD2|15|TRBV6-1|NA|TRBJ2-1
TGTGCCAGCAGTCGACGGGGGGGGGCCTACAATGAGCAGTTCTTC
CASSRRGGAYNEQFF
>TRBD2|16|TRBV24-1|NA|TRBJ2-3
TGTGCCACCAGTGACCCCGGGGGGTCAAGCACAGATACGCAGTATTTT
CATSDPGGSSTDTQYF
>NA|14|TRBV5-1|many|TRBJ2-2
TGCGCCAGCAGCGTCGACAGGAGTAACGGGGAGCTGTTTTTT
CASSVDRSNGELFF
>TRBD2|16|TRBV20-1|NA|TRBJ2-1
TGCAGTGCTAGAGACGGGGGAGGGGTTTGGGACAATGAGCAGTTCTTC
CSARDGGGVWDNEQFF
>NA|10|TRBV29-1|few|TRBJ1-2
TGCAGCGCAATAGACTATGGCTACACCTTC
CSAIDYGYTF
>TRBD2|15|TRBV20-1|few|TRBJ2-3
TGCAGTGCTAGAGAGCCGGGAGGGAGGGGAGATACGCAGTATTTT
CSAREPGGRGDTQYF
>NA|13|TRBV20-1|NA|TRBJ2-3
TGCAGTGCTAGACTAGGACGTGTCGATACGCAGTATTTT
CSARLGRVDTQYF
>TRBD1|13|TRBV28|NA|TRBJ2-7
TGTGCCAGCACCCAGGGGGCCTGGGACGAGCAGTACTTC
CASTQGAWDEQYF
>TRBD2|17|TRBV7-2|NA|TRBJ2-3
TGTGCCAGCAGCTTAGCGGCCCAGCGGGGGGGTTCAGATACGCAGTATTTT
CASSLAAQRGGSDTQYF
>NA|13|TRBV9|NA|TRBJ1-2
TGTGCCAGCAGCCCATCTCAGGGTCTTGGCTACACCTTC
CASSPSQGLGYTF
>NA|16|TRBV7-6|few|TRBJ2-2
TGTGCCAGCAGCTTAGCGTTCAGCCTGAACACCGGGGAGCTGTTTTTT
CASSLAFSLNTGELFF
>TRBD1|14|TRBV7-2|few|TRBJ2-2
TGTGCCAGCAAGAGAACAGGGGGGACCGGGGAGCTGTTTTTT
CASKRTGGTGELFF
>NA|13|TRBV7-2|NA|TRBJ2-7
TGTGCCAGCAGCTTAGATAGGGGAGCCGAGCAGTACTTC
CASSLDRGAEQYF
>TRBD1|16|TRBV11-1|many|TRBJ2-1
TGTGCCAGCAGCTTAGGCGGGACAGGGTTCTACAATGAGCAGTTCTTC
CASSLGGTGFYNEQFF
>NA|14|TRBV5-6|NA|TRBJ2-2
TGTGCCAGCAGCTTGCTCGCTCACACCGGGGAGCTGTTTTTT
CASSLLAHTGELFF
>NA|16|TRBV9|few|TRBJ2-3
TGTGCCAGCAGCGTAAGTGCGGGTACTAGCACAGATACGCAGTATTTT
CASSVSAGTSTDTQYF
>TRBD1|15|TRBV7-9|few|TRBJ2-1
TGTGCCAGCAGCTTAGCGTTACAGGGGGATGGAGAGCAGTTCTTC
CASSLALQGDGEQFF
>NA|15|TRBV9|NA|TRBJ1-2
TGTGCCAGCAGCCCCCTGAACCTTGGTACCTATGGCTACACCTTC
CASSPLNLGTYGYTF
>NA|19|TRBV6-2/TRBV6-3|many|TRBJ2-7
TGTGCCAGCAGCACATCCCGCTCCCCCCGCGGCCCTACGACCTACGAGCAGTACTTC
CASSTSRSPRGPTTYEQYF
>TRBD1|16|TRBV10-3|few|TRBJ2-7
TGTGCCATCAGTGAGTCGAACAGGGGGCTCTCCTACGAGCAGTACTTC
CAISESNRGLSYEQYF
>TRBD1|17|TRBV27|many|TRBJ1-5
TGTGCCAGCAGGCCTAAAGGGACAGGGCACTTCAATCAGCCCCAGCATTTT
CASRPKGTGHFNQPQHF
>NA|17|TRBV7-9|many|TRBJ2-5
TGTGCCAGCAGTTCTAGGGGGGACGCTCTTTCTCGGGAGACCCAGTACTTC
CASSSRGDALSRETQYF
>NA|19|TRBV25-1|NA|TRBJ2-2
TGTGCCAGCAGCAACACCCGGTGGGGGTCGTTCGCGAACACCGGGGAGCTGTTTTTT
CASSNTRWGSFANTGELFF
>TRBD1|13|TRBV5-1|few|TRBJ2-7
TGCGCCAGCAGCTACCGACAGGGCGGCGAGCAGTACTTC
CASSYRQGGEQYF
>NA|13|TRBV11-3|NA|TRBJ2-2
TGTGCCAGCACTGGGTGGGGAACCGGGGAGCTGTTTTTT
CASTGWGTGELFF
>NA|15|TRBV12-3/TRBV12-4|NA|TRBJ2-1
TGTGCCAGCAGTTCGTCTAGTAATTTGTTCGGCGAGCAGTTCTTC
CASSSSSNLFGEQFF
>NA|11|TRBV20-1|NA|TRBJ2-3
TGCAGCCCTCAGGGCGGGGATACGCAGTATTTT
CSPQGGDTQYF
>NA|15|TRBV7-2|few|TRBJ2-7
TGTGCCAGCAGCTTGGGAGTGCTCAGCTCCTACGAGCAGTACTTC
CASSLGVLSSYEQYF
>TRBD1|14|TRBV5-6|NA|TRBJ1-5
TGTGCCAGCAGCGCGCAGGGGGCTCGTCAGCCCCAGCATTTT
CASSAQGARQPQHF
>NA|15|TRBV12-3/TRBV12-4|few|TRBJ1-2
TGTGCCAGCACCTTCGGAACAGGAGGCCTATTAGGCTACACCTTC
CASTFGTGGLLGYTF
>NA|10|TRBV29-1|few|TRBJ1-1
TGCAGCGGCGGACATGGTGAAGCTTTCTTT
CSGGHGEAFF
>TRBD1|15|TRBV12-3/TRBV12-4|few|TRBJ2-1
TGTGCCAGCAGACTGGGACAGGTCAGGTCCAATGAGCAGTTCTTC
CASRLGQVRSNEQFF
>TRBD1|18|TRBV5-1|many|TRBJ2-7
TGCGCCAGCAGCTTAGGTCAGGGGGCGAACGTCAACTACTACGAGCAGTACTTC
CASSLGQGANVNYYEQYF
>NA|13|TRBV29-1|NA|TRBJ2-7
TGCAGCGTTGGCGGGCCAAGCTCCTACGACCAGTACTTC
CSVGGPSSYDQYF
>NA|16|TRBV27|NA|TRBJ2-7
TGTGCCAGCTATGAATTCCAGGGGCAATTGGCCTACGAGCAGTACTTC
CASYEFQGQLAYEQYF
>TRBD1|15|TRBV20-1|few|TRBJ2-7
TGCAGTGCTAGAGGGATCGGGGACAGCTTCGACGAGCAGTACTTC
CSARGIGDSFDEQYF
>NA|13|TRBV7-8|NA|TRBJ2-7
TGTGCCAGCAGCCCTTACGGTGGCAGGGTTGGTTACTTC
CASSPYGGRVGYF
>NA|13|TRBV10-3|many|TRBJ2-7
TGTGCCATCAGTTTCACCGGGTCGAATCAGCAGTACTTC
CAISFTGSNQQYF
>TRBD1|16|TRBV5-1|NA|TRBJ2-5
TGCGCCAGCAGCTTGGTGACAGGGGAGTACCAAGAGACCCAGTACTTC
CASSLVTGEYQETQYF
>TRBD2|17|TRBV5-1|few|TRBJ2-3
TGCGCCAGCAGCACCGGACTAGCGGGGGGCCCCACAGATACGCAGTATTTT
CASSTGLAGGPTDTQYF
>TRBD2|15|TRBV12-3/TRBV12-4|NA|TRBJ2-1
TGTGCCAGCGCCTCGACGGGAGGGAGGGACAATGAGCAGTTCTTC
CASASTGGRDNEQFF
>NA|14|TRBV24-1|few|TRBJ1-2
TGTGCCACCAGTGATTTGGCAGCCAACTATGGCTACACCTTC
CATSDLAANYGYTF
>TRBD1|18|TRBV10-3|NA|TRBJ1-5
TGTGCCATCAGTGAGTCATGGACAGGAGTTCCTAGCAATCAGCCCCAGCATTTT
CAISESWTGVPSNQPQHF
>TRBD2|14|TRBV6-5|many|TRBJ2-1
TGTGCCAGCAGTTATAGAACTAGCGAGGATGAGCAGTTCTTC
CASSYRTSEDEQFF
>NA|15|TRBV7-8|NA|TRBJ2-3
TGTGCCAGCAGCTTTACAGGGCGAGGCTTGGATACGCAGTATTTT
CASSFTGRGLDTQYF
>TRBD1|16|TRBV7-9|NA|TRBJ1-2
TGTGCCAGCAGCCCGAGGGTAGGACAGGGGATTTATGGCTACACCTTC
CASSPRVGQGIYGYTF
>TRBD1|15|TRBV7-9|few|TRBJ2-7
TGTGCCAGCAGCCCTCAGGGACAGGGGTCTTACGAGCAGTACTTC
CASSPQGQGSYEQYF
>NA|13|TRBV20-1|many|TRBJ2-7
TGCAGTGCCAAGTCTAACCCCGGGATCGAGCAGTACTTC
CSAKSNPGIEQYF